The rows below give T cell receptor beta chains drawn from one sample of a study of blood T cell repertoires in COVID-19. The data were produced by immunoSEQ multiplex PCR, yet TCRdb's version contains in-frame clones alone and is incomplete. The table shows about 110,000 clones, with around four fifths occurring only once. Sequenced material: peripheral blood. The receptor source for this set is a woman aged 70 to 79 with acute or convalescent COVID-19. Both conserved end residues are part of each CDR3. The order of the fields is clone size, D gene, J gene, V gene, CDR3 protein, CDR3 DNA. The D gene is left open where the match is weak. Clone size, where shown, is once, few, many, or a class for clones that have expanded.

>once|.|TRBJ2-4|TRBV12-2
CASRLEGLAGGFWNIQYF
TGTGCAAGTCGCTTAGAAGGGCTAGCGGGAGGGTTTTGGAACATTCAGTACTTC
>.|.|TRBJ1-1|TRBV29-1
CSVQRENTEAFF
TGCAGCGTTCAACGGGAGAACACTGAAGCTTTCTTT
>.|.|TRBJ2-7|TRBV11-2
CASSLGVDYLYEQYF
TGTGCCAGCAGCTTAGGTGTAGACTATCTCTACGAGCAGTACTTC
>.|TRBD1|TRBJ2-7|TRBV20-1
CSASKEKGGGQYF
TGCAGTGCTAGTAAGGAGAAAGGGGGCGGGCAGTACTTC
>.|.|TRBJ1-3|TRBV3-1/TRBV3-2
CASSQVYRATSGNTIYF
TGTGCCAGCAGCCAAGTATACAGGGCTACCTCTGGAAACACCATATATTTT
>.|.|TRBJ2-2|TRBV6-2/TRBV6-3
CASSYLVALTGELFF
TGTGCCAGCAGTTACTTGGTAGCCCTCACCGGGGAGCTGTTTTTT
>.|TRBD2|TRBJ2-2|TRBV12-3/TRBV12-4
CASSPGGTGELFF
TGTGCCAGCAGTCCCGGGGGGACCGGGGAGCTGTTTTTT
>.|.|TRBJ1-1|TRBV28
CASSFWQETFF
TGTGCCAGCAGTTTCTGGCAGGAAACTTTCTTT
>.|.|TRBJ1-5|TRBV6-5
CASSWGGYGNQPQHF
TGTGCCAGCAGTTGGGGGGGTTATGGCAATCAGCCCCAGCATTTT
>.|.|TRBJ1-4|TRBV3-1/TRBV3-2
CASSQGGQGNSKLFF
TGTGCCAGCAGCCAGGGGGGGCAGGGGAACTCAAAACTGTTTTTT
>.|TRBD1|TRBJ1-2|TRBV5-4
CASSLTGQGAGYTF
TGTGCCAGCAGCTTGACCGGACAGGGAGCTGGCTACACCTTC
>.|.|TRBJ2-5|TRBV19
CASSRAYQETQYF
TGTGCCAGTAGTAGGGCGTACCAAGAGACCCAGTACTTC
>.|.|TRBJ2-7|TRBV15
CATSREGRGYEQYF
TGTGCCACCAGCAGAGAGGGCCGAGGGTACGAGCAGTACTTC
>.|.|TRBJ1-3|TRBV5-4
CASSMGPGLYSGNTIYF
TGTGCCAGCAGCATGGGGCCAGGACTGTACTCTGGAAACACCATATATTTT
>.|TRBD1|TRBJ1-2|TRBV7-2
CASSMIQGADGYTF
TGTGCCAGCAGCATGATACAGGGGGCAGATGGCTACACCTTC
>.|.|TRBJ2-7|TRBV18
CASSPGVRREPYEQYF
TGTGCCAGCTCACCGGGCGTTCGACGGGAGCCCTACGAGCAGTACTTC
>.|.|TRBJ1-1|TRBV20-1
CSARGYTEAFF
TGCAGTGCTAGGGGCTACACTGAAGCTTTCTTT
>.|.|TRBJ1-6|TRBV9
CASSAPGSPLHF
TGTGCCAGCAGCGCCCCAGGATCACCCCTCCACTTT
>.|.|TRBJ1-6|TRBV3-1/TRBV3-2
CASSFEVPNSPLHF
TGTGCCAGCAGCTTCGAGGTACCTAATTCACCCCTCCACTTT